This T cell receptor beta chain was captured in a study of blood T cell repertoires in COVID-19. One Seattle source followed patients from active infection through their disease course. V shed 3 bases, J shed 11 bases, and the junction held 10 bases outside the gene matches. The CDR3 loop spans 14 amino acids. The germline gives CDR1 LNHDA, CDR2 SQIVND (reference sequence). Original data processing: Estimates of nucleated cell counts were drawn from the amplification of reference gene primers. Sequenced by immunoSEQ multiplex PCR; TCRdb stores in-frame clones only, minus some. V, J and clone size derive from that table, while D and trimming were established from the DNA sequence. The sample lists roughly 300,000 clones, about 86% occurring once.

The J gene is TRBJ1-5, the V gene TRBV19, with TRBD1 matching over 7 bases. This clonotype was obtained from a woman aged 25-40 years with COVID-19, enrolled during active disease. The material sequenced was peripheral blood. In DNA form, the CDR3 reads TGTGCCAGTAGTATGGGGACAGCCGAGAAGTCCCAGCATTTT. Its translation is CASSMGTAEKSQHF.